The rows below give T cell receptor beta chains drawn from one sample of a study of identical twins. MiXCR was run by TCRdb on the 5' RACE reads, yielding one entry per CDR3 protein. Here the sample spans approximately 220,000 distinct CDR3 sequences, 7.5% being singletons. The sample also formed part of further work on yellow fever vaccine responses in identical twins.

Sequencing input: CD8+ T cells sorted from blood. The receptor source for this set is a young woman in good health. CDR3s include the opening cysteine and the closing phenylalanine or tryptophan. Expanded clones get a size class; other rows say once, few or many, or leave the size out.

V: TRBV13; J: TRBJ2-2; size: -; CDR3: CASSQTTLAGGPTGELFF
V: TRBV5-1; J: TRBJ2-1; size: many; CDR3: CASSSGVSGGEPYNEQFF
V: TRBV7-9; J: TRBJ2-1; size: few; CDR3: CASSLIGRNNEQFF
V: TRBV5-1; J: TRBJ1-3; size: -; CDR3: CASSLDRQGSGNTIYF
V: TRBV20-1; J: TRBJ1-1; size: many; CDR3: CSATLGWRAFF
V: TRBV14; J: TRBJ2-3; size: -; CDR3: CASSQDRHSSSTDTQYF
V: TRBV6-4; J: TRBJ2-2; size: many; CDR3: CASSDSESGELFF
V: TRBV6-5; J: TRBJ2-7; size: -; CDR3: CASSYLFLTYEQYF
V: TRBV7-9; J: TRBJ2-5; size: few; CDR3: CASSQVTGYQETQYF
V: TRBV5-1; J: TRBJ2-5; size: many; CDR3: CASSSLAGFQETQYF
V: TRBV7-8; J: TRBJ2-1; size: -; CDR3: CASSLGTGTYEQFF
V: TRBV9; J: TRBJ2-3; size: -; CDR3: CASSVDGLALTDTQYF
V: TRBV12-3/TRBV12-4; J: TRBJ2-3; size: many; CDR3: CASSLFADTQYF
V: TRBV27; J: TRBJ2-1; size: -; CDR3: CASYPTPGHNNEQFF
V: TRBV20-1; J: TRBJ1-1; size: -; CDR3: CSATGRWTEAFF
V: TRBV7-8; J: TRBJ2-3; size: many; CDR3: CASSLGVGDTQYF